This TCR beta chain is drawn from a study of blood T cell repertoires in COVID-19. Study in general: The cDNA or gDNA used as material had been derived from T cells, B-cell-depleted T cells, or PBMCs.

Using immunoSEQ multiplex PCR, the repertoire was profiled, and TCRdb retains in-frame clones only, with some absent. The table includes around 160,000 clones, over 80% detected once. V lost 5 bases, J lost 4 bases, and 17 bases stayed unmatched. The CDR3 runs to 18 residues. Germline CDR1 SGHVS, CDR2 FNYEAQ. The sequenced material came from PBMCs or T cells enriched from blood (not recorded which). The source is a woman in her fifties or sixties who had recovered from COVID-19. The V call is TRBV7-6, the J call TRBJ1-3; 7 bases align to TRBD1. CDR3 sequence (DNA): TGTGCCAGCAGCCCTACCGAGGACAGGATAGACAGGGGAAACACCATATATTTT. Amino acid sequence: CASSPTEDRIDRGNTIYF. The entire variable domain, with the rest obtained from reference TRBV7-6 and TRBJ1-3, is as follows: GAGVSQSPRYKVTKRGQDVALRCDPISGHVSLYWYRQALGQGPEFLTYFNYEAQQDKSGLPNDRFSAERPEGSISTLTIQRTEQRDSAMYRCASSPTEDRIDRGNTIYFGEGSWLTVV.